This T cell receptor (beta chain) appears in the sequencing data of a study of Graves' ophthalmopathy and Graves' hyperthyroidism. Study-wide points: Blood contained most expanded thyroid clonotypes exceeding 0.001 frequency.

There are many counts of this clonotype. Its antigen is currently unknown. Other autoimmune diseases, uncontrolled infections, pregnancy or lactation ruled patients out of participation. Amplification targeted the TCR beta CDR3 regions, with RNA transcripts as the source material. RT-PCR was first run with HTBI primers, then multiplex PCR in a second round. TCRdb passed the multiplex PCR reads through MiXCR, listing each CDR3 protein once. The sample records 650,000 to 900,000 distinct CDR3 sequences, roughly two fifths being singletons. Source material: peripheral blood. The receptor's source is an adult man with Graves' ophthalmopathy.

The CDR3 reads CAISDEGVSSPLHF. CDR3 nucleotide sequence: TGTGCCATCAGTGACGAGGGGGTCAGTTCACCCCTCCACTTT. The chain uses TRBV10-3 and TRBJ1-6, with a possible D match to TRBD1 (6 bases). The germline CDR1 and CDR2 sequences are ENHRY and SYGVKD. CDR3 length: 14 residues. V was pared by 3 bases and J by 9 bases, with 12 bases between.